The clone carrying this T cell receptor (beta chain) has just a few counts. No antigen is known for it. Profiled with immunoSEQ multiplex PCR; TCRdb holds only in-frame clones, not every one. Of 150,000 to 200,000 clones in the sample, 85% to 95% were seen once. The data were obtained in a study of T cell responses to AZD1222 COVID-19 vaccine. Study-wide results and limits: Spike was spanned by vaccine-associated CD4 TCRs, with dominance at 160-218 and 743-854. Clonal diversity was possibly underestimated, and white British individuals and females predominated among donors.

The ends were cut back, 1 base at V and 8 bases at J, with 14 bases in the middle. The CDR3 has 14 residues. Looked up from germline, CDR1 is LNHNV and CDR2 is YYDKDF (reference sequence). The rearrangement joins TRBV15 to TRBJ1-2; possibly TRBD1 for D (5 bases). The clonotype was recovered from an adult in good health. Material: peripheral blood, obtained on day 0 of AZD1222 vaccination. The chain's CDR3 is CATSRGDRHRGYTF. The CDR3 DNA follows: TGTGCCACCAGCAGAGGTGACAGACACAGAGGCTACACCTTC.